This passage covers 10 T cell receptor beta chains from one sample sequenced in a study of shared clonotypes between healthy human individuals. Sequenced by immunoSEQ multiplex PCR; TCRdb stores in-frame clones only, minus some. The table lists some 1.1 million clones, approximately 77% of them singletons. The specimen sequenced was memory CD4+ T cells from PBMCs. Subset denoted: CD45RA-negative fraction. The receptors derive from a man aged 18 to 35 in good health. Some clones in this sample may be carry-over from other donors' samples.

The chain recombines TRBV28 with TRBJ1-2, with D unresolved. CDR1 is MDHEN, CDR2 SYDVKM, per germline. V lost 8 bases, J lost 8 bases, and 18 bases lay in between. The CDR3 loop spans 13 amino acids. The CDR3 region is CASRTPSAGGYTF. CDR3 DNA sequence: TGTGCCAGCCGAACCCCAAGCGCTGGGGGCTACACCTTC.

The V gene is TRBV11-2, the J gene TRBJ2-7, with TRBD1 as a possible D gene (6 bases). The germline gives CDR1 SGHAT, CDR2 FQNNGV. This CDR3 contains 15 residues. Trimming shortened V by 3 bases and J by 0 bases, and 12 bases separated the two germline ends. The CDR3 loop is CASSLGQTSSYEQYF. The CDR3 nucleotides are TGTGCCAGCAGCTTGGGACAAACGAGCTCCTACGAGCAGTACTTC. The full variable domain, in which reference TRBV11-2 and TRBJ2-7 provide the parts outside the CDR3, is EAGVAQSPRYKIIEKRQSVAFWCNPISGHATLYWYQQILGQGPKLLIQFQNNGVVDDSQLPKDRFSAERLKGVDSTLKIQPAKLEDSAVYLCASSLGQTSSYEQYFGPGTRLTVT.

This rearrangement joins TRBV6-1 to TRBJ2-3; 8 positions match TRBD2. Germline trimming cut 5 bases from V and 0 bases from J; bases unmatched to any gene: 1. The CDR3 contains 14 residues. The germline gives CDR1 MNHNS, CDR2 SASEGT. CDR3 sequence reads: CASSRTSSTDTQYF. The CDR3 DNA follows: TGTGCCAGCAGTAGGACTAGCAGCACAGATACGCAGTATTTT.

This clone appeared a single time. The CDR3 sequence: CASHLTGANEKLFF. CDR3 DNA: TGTGCCAGCCACTTGACAGGGGCTAATGAAAAACTGTTTTTT. This chain connects TRBV2 to TRBJ1-4; 8 nucleotides line up with TRBD1. This CDR3 comprises 14 residues. Unmatched junction bases numbered 5, after V lost 8 bases and J lost 3 bases. From germline, CDR1 is SNHLY and CDR2 FYNNEI.

The chain recombines TRBV11-3 with TRBJ1-1, with D uncertain. Germline assignment: CDR1 SGHNT and CDR2 YENEEA. Trimming cost V 0 bases and J 7 bases, with 9 bases left between them. There are 13 residues in the CDR3. CDR3 loop: CASSLEREDEAFF. The CDR3 nucleotides are TGTGCCAGCAGCTTAGAGAGGGAGGATGAAGCTTTCTTT.

The chain combines TRBV20-1 with TRBJ1-2; tentatively, D is TRBD1 (5 bases). CDR1 is DFQATT, CDR2 SNEGSKA, per germline (reference sequence). This CDR3 comprises 11 residues. The CDR3 spells CCQGTRHGYTF. CDR3 DNA sequence: TGCTGCCAAGGGACTCGACATGGCTACACCTTC.

This clone was detected only once. The V call is TRBV5-8, the J call TRBJ2-5; 11 nucleotides align to TRBD1. The germline V gene has CDR1 SGHTS and CDR2 YDEGEE. V gave up 3 bases and J gave up 5 bases; unmatched junction bases: 12. The CDR3 is 17 amino acids. The CDR3 spells CASSSGQGANPRETQYF. DNA for the CDR3: TGTGCCAGCAGCTCAGGACAGGGGGCGAACCCGCGGGAGACCCAGTACTTC.

This chain joins TRBV28 and TRBJ1-2; D gene uncertain. The V end lost 2 bases, the J end lost 7 bases, and 8 bases lay between the germline ends. CDR1 and CDR2 from the germline V gene are MDHEN and SYDVKM. The CDR3 length is 12 residues. CDR3 nucleotide sequence: TGTGCCAGCAGTTTAGGGTTGGGTGGCTACACCTTC. It codes for CASSLGLGGYTF.

The rearrangement links TRBV4-1 to TRBJ2-2; 7 bases agree with TRBD1. Germline V lookup: CDR1 MGHRA, CDR2 YSYEKL. The V segment lost 0 bases and the J segment 3 bases; nucleotides outside the gene matches: 4. The CDR3 contains 16 residues. The CDR3 sequence: CASSQESGQYTGELFF. CDR3 nucleotide sequence: TGCGCCAGCAGCCAAGAGTCGGGACAGTACACCGGGGAGCTGTTTTTT.

In nucleotides, the CDR3 is TGTGCCAGCAGCCAAGTCGGGACAGGGAGGAACAATGAGCAGTTCTTC. It translates to CASSQVGTGRNNEQFF. The gene calls are TRBV14 and TRBJ2-1; 9 bases are shared with TRBD1. Germline V gene data show CDR1 as SGHDN and CDR2 as FVKESK. V gave up 1 base and J gave up 5 bases; unmatched junction bases: 6. The CDR3 runs 16 residues.